Below, one T cell receptor beta chain is given with its context. The antigen remains undetermined. Repertoires were generated with immunoSEQ multiplex PCR, while TCRdb's copy carries only in-frame clones and drops some. Of approximately 350,000 clones listed, 83% were seen once; the top ten hold more than 7%. This entry comes from a study of Ad26.COV2.S vaccination and SARS-CoV-2 variants. As for treatment: around 19 received Ad26.COV2.S at low or high dose, single or two shots; about 5 received placebo; per-sample allocation not given. Sample collection was performed on day 63 after the first vaccine or placebo injection. Donation was by an adult aged 18-55 years who was in Boston. V gave up 5 bases and J gave up 6 bases, with 24 bases separating them. The CDR3 runs to 17 residues. CDR1 and CDR2 (germline): SEHNR, FQNEAQ (reference sequence). Regarding the study as a whole: Total T cell responses were possibly underestimated by TCR breadth and depth analyses. Substantial response breadth was reportedly seen for spike-specific CD8+ and CD4+ T cells after vaccination. Vaccine recipients surpassed placebo recipients in spike-specific TCR breadth.

The rearrangement links TRBV7-9 to TRBJ2-3; D is unclear. The specimen comprised peripheral blood, sampled in a trial of Ad26.COV2.S vaccine versus placebo. The sequence was collected from a person between 18 and 59 years old who received the Ad26.COV2.S COVID-19 vaccine or a placebo. DNA of the CDR3: TGTGCCAGCAGCCCTCGTTGGGGTCGGGCTCAACAGGATACGCAGTATTTT. It yields the protein CASSPRWGRAQQDTQYF. Together with reference TRBV7-9 and TRBJ2-3, the CDR3 gives the full variable domain: DTGVSQNPRHKITKRGQNVTFRCDPISEHNRLYWYRQTLGQGPEFLTYFQNEAQLEKSRLLSDRFSAERPKGSFSTLEIQRTEQGDSAMYLCASSPRWGRAQQDTQYFGPGTRLTVL.